The 13 T cell receptor beta chains below all came from one sample that was sequenced in a study of blood T cell repertoires in COVID-19. The protocol was immunoSEQ multiplex PCR, while the TCRdb copy is restricted to in-frame clones and leaves out a portion. The data contain some 75,000 clones, more than 85% of them seen just once; the ten biggest clones take up less than 0.65%. The sample was peripheral blood. The receptors were sampled from a man aged 60-69 years with acute or convalescent COVID-19.

This chain joins TRBV24-1 and TRBJ1-1; the D is unclear. Germline V gene lookup returns CDR1 KGHDR and CDR2 SFDVKD. The CDR3 is 14 amino acids. Trimming pared 0 bases from V and 10 bases from J, leaving 14 bases between. CDR3 loop: CATSDLQAGFGAFF. The CDR3 DNA follows: TGTGCCACCAGTGATTTGCAGGCGGGATTTGGAGCTTTCTTT.

J is TRBJ2-1 and V is TRBV27; D might be TRBD1 (5 bases). With 3 bases removed from V and 6 bases from J, the gap between germline ends came to 9 bases. CDR1 is MNHEY, CDR2 SMNVEV, per germline (reference sequence). This CDR3 has 13 amino acids. CDR3 DNA: TGTGCCAGCAGTTTTTTGGGGCCCAATGAGCAGTTCTTC. The encoded protein is CASSFLGPNEQFF.

V gene TRBV2 combines with J gene TRBJ1-5, with TRBD1 matching over 7 bases. The germline gives CDR1 SNHLY, CDR2 FYNNEI. This CDR3 has 13 residues. V lost 6 bases and J lost 4; bases outside the gene matches: 3. Written as DNA, the CDR3 is TGTGCCAGCAGACAGGGGTCTAATCAGCCCCAGCATTTT. Translating gives CASRQGSNQPQHF. Together with reference TRBV2 and TRBJ1-5, the CDR3 gives the full variable domain: EPEVTQTPSHQVTQMGQEVILRCVPISNHLYFYWYRQILGQKVEFLVSFYNNEISEKSEIFDDQFSVERPDGSNFTLKIRSTKLEDSAMYFCASRQGSNQPQHFGDGTRLSIL.

The CDR3 spells CASSPDSGQGADTQYF. The CDR3 DNA reads as TGCGCCAGCAGCCCTGACTCGGGACAGGGGGCGGATACGCAGTATTTT. The V gene is TRBV5-1, the J gene TRBJ2-3; 12 bases map to TRBD1. This CDR3 region has 16 residues. After removal of 4 bases from V and 6 bases from J, the junction contained 9 bases not matched to a gene. CDR1 SGHRS and CDR2 YFSETQ come from the germline V gene.

The chain employs TRBV19 and TRBJ1-5; 8 bases are shared with TRBD1. Per germline, CDR1 LNHDA and CDR2 SQIVND (reference sequence). The CDR3 loop spans 14 amino acids. V lost 8 bases and J lost 9; bases outside the gene matches: 12. CDR3 nucleotides: TGTGCCAGTTCCCGGACAGGGCTAAGGGGGCCCCAGCATTTT. This gives the protein CASSRTGLRGPQHF. Full variable domain (rest looked up from reference TRBV19 and TRBJ1-5): DGGITQSPKYLFRKEGQNVTLSCEQNLNHDAMYWYRQDPGQGLRLIYYSQIVNDFQKGDIAEGYSVSREKKESFPLTVTSAQKNPTAFYLCASSRTGLRGPQHFGDGTRLSIL.

The rearrangement links TRBV5-8 to TRBJ2-7; 8 bases fit TRBD1. The CDR3 length is 13 residues. Trimming cost V 6 bases and J 3 bases; bases outside gene matches: 5. Germline V gene sequence: CDR1 SGHTS, CDR2 YDEGEE. The CDR3 protein is CASKMTGVYEQYF. CDR3 bases: TGTGCCAGCAAAATGACAGGGGTCTACGAGCAGTACTTC.

The chain links TRBV27 to TRBJ2-1; TRBD1 is a possible D gene (6 bases). The CDR3 is 11 amino acids. Germline CDR1 reads MNHEY; CDR2 reads SMNVEV (reference sequence). The CDR3 sequence: CKKGVNCEQFF. The CDR3 DNA reads TGTAAAAAGGGGGTTAATTGTGAGCAGTTCTTC.

This chain links TRBV5-1 with TRBJ2-2; 12 positions match TRBD2. V lost 4 bases, J lost 5 bases, and 6 bases stayed unmatched. This CDR3 region has 16 residues. Germline V gene sequence: CDR1 SGHRS, CDR2 YFSETQ. The CDR3 DNA sequence: TGCGCCAGCAGCGCACTAGCGGGGGGTGAAACCGGGGAGCTGTTTTTT. This gives the protein CASSALAGGETGELFF.

A single count supports this clone. The V gene is TRBV29-1, the J gene TRBJ2-7; no definite D call. Germline V gene sequence: CDR1 SQVTM, CDR2 ANQGSEA. The CDR3 length is 11 residues. V lost 4 bases, J lost 2 bases, and 6 bases lay in between. Here the CDR3 reads CSVGQTYEQYF. In nucleotides, the CDR3 is TGCAGCGTTGGTCAGACCTACGAGCAGTACTTC.

The V and J genes are TRBV27 and TRBJ2-1, with TRBD2 matching 16 bases. This CDR3 is built from 24 residues. Per germline, CDR1 MNHEY and CDR2 SMNVEV (reference sequence). V was pared by 5 bases and J by 0 bases, with 22 bases of the junction left unmatched. CDR3 sequence reads: CASSTADRGQPGLAGGSSYNEQFF. CDR3 nucleotides: TGTGCCAGCAGTACCGCGGACAGGGGACAACCGGGACTAGCGGGGGGGTCCTCCTACAATGAGCAGTTCTTC.

CDR3 loop: CASSPTAVVEQYF. In DNA, the CDR3 is TGTGCCAGCTCACCTACAGCGGTGGTCGAGCAGTACTTC. The V call is TRBV18, the J call TRBJ2-7, with a tentative D call TRBD2 (5 bases). V was trimmed by 3 bases and J by 6 bases, leaving 12 bases between them. Germline V gene sequence: CDR1 KGHSH, CDR2 LQKENI. The CDR3 sequence is 13 residues long.

The rearrangement uses TRBV10-3 and TRBJ1-6; 8 bases match TRBD1. Trimming removed 4 bases from V and 8 bases from J; junction bases left unmatched: 1. Germline values: CDR1 ENHRY, CDR2 SYGVKD. This CDR3 has 13 residues. This CDR3 is CAISGQGYSPLHF. Written as DNA, the CDR3 is TGTGCCATCAGTGGACAGGGGTATTCACCCCTCCACTTT.

The V gene is TRBV29-1, the J gene TRBJ1-1; D is ambiguous. This CDR3 comprises 13 residues. Looked up from germline, CDR1 is SQVTM and CDR2 is ANQGSEA. The germline V and J ends were trimmed by 2 bases and 4 bases, with 11 bases remaining between them. Here the CDR3 reads CSVERGSGTEAFF. In nucleotides, the CDR3 is TGCAGCGTTGAAAGAGGGTCGGGCACTGAAGCTTTCTTT.